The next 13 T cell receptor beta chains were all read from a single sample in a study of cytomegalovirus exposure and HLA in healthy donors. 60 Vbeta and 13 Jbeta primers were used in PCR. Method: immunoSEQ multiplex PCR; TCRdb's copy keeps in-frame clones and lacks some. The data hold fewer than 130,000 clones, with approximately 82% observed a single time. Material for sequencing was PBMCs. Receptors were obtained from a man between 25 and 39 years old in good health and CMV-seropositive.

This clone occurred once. Here the CDR3 DNA reads TGCGCCAGCAGCTACAGAGGACTAGCGGGGCCTAGCACAGATACGCAGTATTTT. The encoded protein is CASSYRGLAGPSTDTQYF. V is TRBV5-1 and J is TRBJ2-3; TRBD2 matches at 12 bases. Germline values: CDR1 SGHRS, CDR2 YFSETQ. The CDR3 consists of 18 residues. The V segment lost 3 bases and the J segment 0 bases; nucleotides outside the gene matches: 8. The full variable domain, in which reference TRBV5-1 and TRBJ2-3 provide the parts outside the CDR3, is KAGVTQTPRYLIKTRGQQVTLSCSPISGHRSVSWYQQTPGQGLQFLFEYFSETQRNKGNFPGRFSGRQFSNSRSEMNVSTLELGDSALYLCASSYRGLAGPSTDTQYFGPGTRLTVL.

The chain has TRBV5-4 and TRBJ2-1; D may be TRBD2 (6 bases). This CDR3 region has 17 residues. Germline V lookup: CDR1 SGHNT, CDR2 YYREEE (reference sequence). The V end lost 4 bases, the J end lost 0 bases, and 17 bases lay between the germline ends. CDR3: CASSGGAGSRSYNEQFF. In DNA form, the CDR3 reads TGTGCCAGCAGCGGCGGGGCGGGGTCACGCTCCTACAATGAGCAGTTCTTC.

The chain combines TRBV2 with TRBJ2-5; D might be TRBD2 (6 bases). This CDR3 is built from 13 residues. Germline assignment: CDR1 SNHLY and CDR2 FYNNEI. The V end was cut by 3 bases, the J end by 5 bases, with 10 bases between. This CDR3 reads CASSDVGRETQYF. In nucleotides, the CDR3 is TGTGCCAGCAGTGATGTAGGGAGGGAGACCCAGTACTTC.

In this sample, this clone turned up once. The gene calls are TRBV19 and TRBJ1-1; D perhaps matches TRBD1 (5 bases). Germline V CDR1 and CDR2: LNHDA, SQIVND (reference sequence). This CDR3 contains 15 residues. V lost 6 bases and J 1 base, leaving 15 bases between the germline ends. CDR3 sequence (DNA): TGTGCCAGTAGGGCAAGCGACAGAGCGAACACTGAAGCTTTCTTT. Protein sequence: CASRASDRANTEAFF.

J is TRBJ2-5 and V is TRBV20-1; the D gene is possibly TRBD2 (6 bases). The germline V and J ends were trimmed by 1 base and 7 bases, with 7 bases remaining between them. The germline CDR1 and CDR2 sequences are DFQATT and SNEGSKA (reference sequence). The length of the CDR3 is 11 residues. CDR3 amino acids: CSARGAGTQYF. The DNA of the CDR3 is TGCAGTGCTAGAGGAGCGGGGACCCAGTACTTC.

The chain's CDR3 is CAIGRGAYYEQYF. The CDR3 bases are TGTGCCATCGGGCGGGGGGCTTACTACGAGCAGTACTTC. The chain carries TRBV10-3 and TRBJ2-7; the match to TRBD2 covers 8 bases. The CDR3 is 13 amino acids. Germline CDR1 ENHRY, CDR2 SYGVKD. V dropped 8 bases and J dropped 3; count of bases not matched to a gene: 6.

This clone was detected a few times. This CDR3 is CASSLGQGHNQPQHF. CDR3 nucleotide sequence: TGTGCCAGCAGCCTTGGACAGGGACACAATCAGCCCCAGCATTTT. V is TRBV6-6 and J is TRBJ1-5; 8 bases align to TRBD1. V was pared by 6 bases and J by 3 bases, with 7 bases of the junction left unmatched. Looked up from germline, CDR1 is MNHNY and CDR2 is SVGAGI (reference sequence). CDR3 size: 15 residues.

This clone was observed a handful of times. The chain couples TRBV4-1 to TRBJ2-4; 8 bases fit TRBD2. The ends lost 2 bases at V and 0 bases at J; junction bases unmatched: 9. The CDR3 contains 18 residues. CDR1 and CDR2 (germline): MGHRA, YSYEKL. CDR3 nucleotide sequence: TGCGCCAGCAGCCAATCCGGGGGGGGATACCTAGCCAAAAACATTCAGTACTTC. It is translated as CASSQSGGGYLAKNIQYF.

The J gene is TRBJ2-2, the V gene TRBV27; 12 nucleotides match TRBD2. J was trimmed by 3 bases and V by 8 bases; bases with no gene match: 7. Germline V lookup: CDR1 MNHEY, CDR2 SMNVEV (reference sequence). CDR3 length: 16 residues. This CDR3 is CASQVLAGGDTGELFF. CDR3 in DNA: TGTGCCAGCCAAGTACTAGCGGGGGGCGACACCGGGGAGCTGTTTTTT.

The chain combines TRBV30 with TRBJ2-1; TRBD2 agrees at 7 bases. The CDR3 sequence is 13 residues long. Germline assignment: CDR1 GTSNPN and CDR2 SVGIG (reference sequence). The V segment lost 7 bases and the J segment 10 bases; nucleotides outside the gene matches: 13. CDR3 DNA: TGTGCCTTGGAGCGGGGCTCCTTGGGCGAGCAGTTCTTC. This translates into CALERGSLGEQFF.

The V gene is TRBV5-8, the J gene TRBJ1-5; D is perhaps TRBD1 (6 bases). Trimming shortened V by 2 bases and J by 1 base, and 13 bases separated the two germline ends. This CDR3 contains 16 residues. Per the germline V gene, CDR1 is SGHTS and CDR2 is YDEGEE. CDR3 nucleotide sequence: TGTGCCAGCAGCTTCTCCACAGGGATCAGCAATCAGCCCCAGCATTTT. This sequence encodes CASSFSTGISNQPQHF.

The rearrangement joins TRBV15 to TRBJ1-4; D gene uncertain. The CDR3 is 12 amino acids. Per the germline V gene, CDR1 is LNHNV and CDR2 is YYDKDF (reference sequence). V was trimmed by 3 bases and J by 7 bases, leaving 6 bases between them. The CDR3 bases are TGTGCCACCAGCAGTATTAGTGAAAAACTGTTTTTT. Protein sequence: CATSSISEKLFF.

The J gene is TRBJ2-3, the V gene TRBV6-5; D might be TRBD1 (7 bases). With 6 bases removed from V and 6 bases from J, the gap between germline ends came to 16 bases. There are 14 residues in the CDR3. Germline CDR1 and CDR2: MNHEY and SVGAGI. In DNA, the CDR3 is TGTGCCAGCAGCTTGGAGGGGACAGCTGATACGCAGTATTTT. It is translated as CASSLEGTADTQYF.